This T cell receptor (beta chain) was captured in a study of T cell clonotyping in hematopoietic cell transplantation. Findings and caveats of the study: After transplant, recipient diversity fell while pathologically expanded clonotypes grew through day 180.

Measured with immunoSEQ multiplex PCR; TCRdb has only the in-frame clones, and not every one. The repertoire includes under 35,000 clones, around 70% of them detected once, and roughly 6% sits in the top ten. V shed 3 bases and J 6 bases; nucleotides not matched to a gene: 10. This CDR3 contains 15 residues. Germline lookup yields CDR1 SGDLS and CDR2 YYNGEE. About this clone itself: The target antigen is unknown.

Time point here: recipient sample about 28 days before transplant, after cytoreduction. The material sequenced was peripheral blood mononuclear cells, taken before stem cell transplant. This clonotype originated in a man in his fifties with myelodysplastic syndrome. Some clones in this sample may be carry-over from other donors' samples. The V call is TRBV9, the J call TRBJ2-7, with TRBD1 identical over 9 bases. DNA of the CDR3: TGTGCCAGCAGCGCGGACAGGGGCGGATATGGCGAGCAGTACTTC. This sequence encodes CASSADRGGYGEQYF.